Shown below are 21 T cell receptor beta chains from a single sample sequenced in a study of cytomegalovirus exposure and HLA in healthy donors (TCRdb year 2017). Libraries were made using the immunoSEQ multiplex PCR assay. A mixture of 60 forward primers for TCR Vbeta segments and 13 reverse primers for TCR Jbeta segments was used in the multiplex PCR. In TCRdb, the immuneACCESS table is reduced to in-frame sequences with V and J assigned. These tables do not hold every clone; where another copy was compared, an unresolved V gene accounts for under half, and the others remain unexplained. For this sample the table gives a few hundred thousand clones, of which around 90% were detected only once. The ten largest clones add up to less than 2% of the sample. Specimen: PBMCs. These receptors all come from a girl aged 2-15 years in good health and CMV-seronegative.

The rearrangement links TRBV9 to TRBJ2-1; 10 bases are a match to TRBD2. The CDR3 sequence is 16 residues long. Germline CDR1 SGDLS, CDR2 YYNGEE. V shed 4 bases and J 2 bases; nucleotides not matched to a gene: 6. The chain's CDR3 is CASSQVLAGAYNEQFF. Here the CDR3 DNA reads TGTGCCAGCAGCCAGGTCCTAGCGGGGGCCTACAATGAGCAGTTCTTC.

This chain uses TRBV5-4 with TRBJ2-2; TRBD2 matches 8 bases. The CDR3 runs to 16 residues. The V gene's germline CDR1 is SGHNT and CDR2 YYREEE (reference sequence). With V trimmed by 4 bases and J by 6 bases, 11 bases remained unmatched. This chain's CDR3 is CASSSSGTSFPGELFF. The DNA of the CDR3 is TGTGCCAGCAGCAGCTCCGGGACTAGTTTCCCCGGGGAGCTGTTTTTT.

The chain is built from TRBV14 and TRBJ1-2; 9 positions match TRBD1. The CDR3 totals 16 residues. The germline V gene encodes CDR1 SGHDN and CDR2 FVKESK. The ends lost 4 bases at V and 6 bases at J; junction bases unmatched: 12. The CDR3, as DNA: TGTGCCAGCAGCCCCTGGACAGGGGCGTTTCTGGATGGCTACACCTTC. Its translation: CASSPWTGAFLDGYTF.

The chain carries TRBV28 and TRBJ2-7; D perhaps matches TRBD1 (6 bases). Trimming took off 10 bases at V and 4 bases at J, with 20 bases between the two ends. CDR1 is MDHEN and CDR2 is SYDVKM in the germline V gene. The CDR3 has 14 residues. The CDR3 region is CATAGAEKGYEQYF. The CDR3 DNA reads as TGTGCCACCGCAGGGGCAGAAAAGGGTTACGAGCAGTACTTC.

The chain uses TRBV9 and TRBJ2-3; possibly TRBD2 for D (6 bases). From germline, CDR1 is SGDLS and CDR2 YYNGEE. Trimming took off 4 bases at V and 0 bases at J, with 9 bases between the two ends. CDR3 length: 14 residues. The CDR3 nucleotides read TGTGCCAGCAGCCGCGCGGGGAGCACAGATACGCAGTATTTT. Translating it yields CASSRAGSTDTQYF.

The chain couples TRBV15 to TRBJ1-5; D remains unclear. The germline CDR1 and CDR2 sequences are LNHNV and YYDKDF (reference sequence). The germline V and J ends were trimmed by 0 bases and 3 bases, with 9 bases remaining between them. The CDR3 sequence is 15 residues long. The CDR3 loop is CATSRDRRDNQPQHF. The CDR3 nucleotides are TGTGCCACCAGCAGAGATCGGAGGGACAATCAGCCCCAGCATTTT.

This chain joins TRBV4-1 and TRBJ1-1; TRBD1 matches 7 bases. This CDR3 has 17 amino acids. The V and J ends lost 4 bases and 0 bases, in that order; junction bases with no gene match: 11. The germline V gene has CDR1 MGHRA and CDR2 YSYEKL. Here the CDR3 reads CASSPIAGQPLNTEAFF. The CDR3 bases are TGCGCCAGCAGCCCGATAGCGGGACAGCCTTTGAACACTGAAGCTTTCTTT.

J is TRBJ1-4 and V is TRBV5-4, with D hard to call. The CDR3 extends over 14 amino acids. Germline CDR1 and CDR2: SGHNT and YYREEE (reference sequence). Trimming shortened V by 0 bases and J by 5 bases, and 8 bases separated the two germline ends. This chain's CDR3 is CASSLDSLNEKLFF. In DNA, the CDR3 is TGTGCCAGCAGCTTGGACAGCTTAAATGAAAAACTGTTTTTT.

The chain combines TRBV6-9 with TRBJ1-4; D gene uncertain. Trimming took off 4 bases at V and 5 bases at J, with 11 bases between the two ends. CDR1 and CDR2 from the germline V gene are MNHGY and SVAAGI. The CDR3 has 14 amino acids. CDR3 in DNA: TGTGCCAGCAGTTCCATGCCTGCGAATGAAAAACTGTTTTTT. Amino acid sequence: CASSSMPANEKLFF.

This clone was found a few times. V usage is TRBV18 and J usage is TRBJ1-5, with 7 nucleotides matching TRBD1. The CDR3 sequence is 16 residues long. The junction had 11 bases not matched to a gene; V was cut back by 2 bases and J by 7 bases. CDR1 and CDR2 (germline): KGHSH, LQKENI. CDR3 in DNA: TGTGCCAGCTCACCAAGTCCGACAGGGTCGTACCAGCCCCAGCATTTT. This codes for CASSPSPTGSYQPQHF.

CDR3 residues: CATSRGQEIYGYTF. The CDR3 nucleotides read TGTGCCACCAGCAGAGGACAGGAAATTTATGGCTACACCTTC. J is TRBJ1-2 and V is TRBV15, with a possible D match to TRBD1 (6 bases). The CDR3 is 14 residues long. Germline V gene sequence: CDR1 LNHNV, CDR2 YYDKDF (reference sequence). V shed 1 base and J shed 5 bases, with 11 bases lying between them.

The chain joins TRBV13 to TRBJ2-3; a weak D match, TRBD1 (5 bases). This CDR3 has 15 residues. Deletions cut 4 bases from V and 0 bases from J, with 11 bases between. Germline lookup yields CDR1 PRHDT and CDR2 FYEKMQ (reference sequence). In nucleotides, the CDR3 is TGTGCCAGCAGCTACCCAAGACAGAGCACAGATACGCAGTATTTT. This encodes CASSYPRQSTDTQYF.

The chain carries TRBV19 and TRBJ2-1; 10 bases fit TRBD2. Trimming took 1 base from V and 6 from J; bases not matched to a gene: 3. This CDR3 spans 15 amino acids. Germline CDR1 reads LNHDA; CDR2 reads SQIVND (reference sequence). CDR3 loop: CASSIAGTSVNEQFF. The CDR3 nucleotides read TGTGCCAGTAGTATAGCCGGGACTAGCGTCAATGAGCAGTTCTTC.

J is TRBJ2-2 and V is TRBV9, with 8 nucleotides matching TRBD2. The V and J ends lost 2 bases and 3 bases, in that order; junction bases with no gene match: 18. Germline V lookup: CDR1 SGDLS, CDR2 YYNGEE. This CDR3 region has 20 residues. The CDR3 loop reads CASSVSGPGGVKRDTGELFF. CDR3 coding DNA: TGTGCCAGCAGCGTCTCAGGTCCGGGGGGGGTAAAAAGGGACACCGGGGAGCTGTTTTTT.

The chain links TRBV30 to TRBJ1-1; 8 bases agree with TRBD1. V gave up 3 bases and J gave up 11 bases; unmatched junction bases: 5. The CDR3 sequence is 11 residues long. Looked up from germline, CDR1 is GTSNPN and CDR2 is SVGIG (reference sequence). CDR3 sequence reads: CAWSSDREAFF. Written as DNA, the CDR3 is TGTGCCTGGAGCTCGGACAGGGAGGCTTTCTTT. Complete variable domain (other parts from reference TRBV30 and TRBJ1-1): SQTIHQWPATLVQPVGSPLSLECTVEGTSNPNLYWYRQAAGRGLQLLFYSVGIGQISSEVPQNLSASRPQDRQFILSSKKLLLSDSGFYLCAWSSDREAFFGQGTRLTVV.

The chain uses TRBV27 and TRBJ1-2; 11 nucleotides align to TRBD1. The length of the CDR3 is 15 residues. V lost 6 bases to trimming and J lost 3 bases; unmatched junction nucleotides: 6. Germline values: CDR1 MNHEY, CDR2 SMNVEV (reference sequence). The CDR3 DNA reads TGTGCCAGCAGACTCGCGGGACAGGGGGACTATGGCTACACCTTC. Its protein product is CASRLAGQGDYGYTF.

The V and J genes are TRBV5-5 and TRBJ1-1, with 7 bases lining up with TRBD1. CDR1 is SGHKS and CDR2 is YYEKEE in the germline V gene (reference sequence). The CDR3 totals 16 residues. After removal of 1 base from V and 1 base from J, the junction contained 7 bases not matched to a gene. CDR3 residues: CASSLIFGTANTEAFF. The CDR3 DNA sequence: TGTGCCAGCAGCTTGATCTTTGGGACAGCGAACACTGAAGCTTTCTTT.

The rearrangement links TRBV28 to TRBJ1-5; 7 bases are shared with TRBD1. CDR3 length: 14 amino acids. The V gene's germline CDR1 is MDHEN and CDR2 SYDVKM. The V gene end was trimmed by 5 bases and the J gene end by 7 bases; junction bases not matched to a gene: 8. The CDR3 reads CASSHNSGGQPQHF. In DNA form, the CDR3 reads TGTGCCAGCAGTCATAATTCAGGGGGACAGCCCCAGCATTTT.

The V call is TRBV5-1, the J call TRBJ2-2; D ambiguous. V lost 0 bases to trimming and J lost 8 bases, with 8 bases between them. Germline loops: CDR1 SGHRS, CDR2 YFSETQ. The CDR3 totals 13 residues. In nucleotides, the CDR3 is TGCGCCAGCAGCTTGGCCTTTTTGGGGGAGCTGTTTTTT. As protein: CASSLAFLGELFF. The full variable domain, with the rest looked up from reference TRBV5-1 and TRBJ2-2, is KAGVTQTPRYLIKTRGQQVTLSCSPISGHRSVSWYQQTPGQGLQFLFEYFSETQRNKGNFPGRFSGRQFSNSRSEMNVSTLELGDSALYLCASSLAFLGELFFGEGSRLTVL.

This sequence joins TRBV9 and TRBJ2-7; D is unresolved. From germline, CDR1 is SGDLS and CDR2 YYNGEE. This CDR3 has 13 amino acids. Trimming removed 1 base at V and 2 bases at J, with 7 bases between. This chain's CDR3 is CASSVSSAYEQYF. Here the CDR3 DNA reads TGTGCCAGCAGCGTATCCAGCGCCTACGAGCAGTACTTC.

V is TRBV7-9 and J is TRBJ1-2; weak D call: TRBD1 (5 bases). V lost 5 bases to trimming and J lost 1 base, with 8 bases between them. CDR1 and CDR2 (germline): SEHNR, FQNEAQ (reference sequence). The CDR3 loop spans 13 amino acids. Written as DNA, the CDR3 is TGTGCCAGCAGCCCGACAGATAACTATGGCTACACCTTC. Translating gives CASSPTDNYGYTF.